This is a list of T cell receptor beta chains from one sample in a study of shared clonotypes between healthy human individuals. Assay used: immunoSEQ multiplex PCR; TCRdb lists only in-frame clones, some missing. This table has 1.5 million to 2.5 million clones, roughly 94% appearing once. The sample comprised naive CD8+ T cells sorted from blood. The receptors stem from a man aged 18 to 30 in good health. The CDR3 runs from the conserved cysteine through the conserved F or W. The order of the fields is D gene, J gene, clone size, V gene, CDR3 protein, CDR3 DNA. The D gene is left open where the match is weak. Rows may omit the clone size; those that give it use once, few, many or a size class.

- | TRBJ2-2 | - | TRBV7-2 | CASSLAAPGELFF | TGTGCCAGCAGCTTAGCGGCGCCCGGGGAGCTGTTTTTT
- | TRBJ2-3 | - | TRBV10-2 | CASSESVGTTDTQYF | TGCGCCAGCAGTGAGTCGGTCGGAACCACAGATACGCAGTATTTT
- | TRBJ2-7 | - | TRBV6-6 | CASGSHTYEQYF | TGTGCCAGTGGGTCACACACCTACGAGCAGTACTTC
- | TRBJ2-2 | - | TRBV5-1 | CASSGKLSGSTGELFF | TGCGCCAGCAGCGGAAAACTCTCGGGATCCACCGGGGAGCTGTTTTTT
TRBD1 | TRBJ2-2 | - | TRBV6-6 | CASSGGQGAAGELFF | TGTGCCAGCAGTGGGGGACAGGGGGCGGCCGGGGAGCTGTTTTTT
- | TRBJ2-1 | - | TRBV7-9 | CASSWVPGLNYNEQFF | TGTGCCAGCAGCTGGGTACCGGGACTTAACTACAATGAGCAGTTCTTC
- | TRBJ2-7 | - | TRBV7-2 | CASSLGIGGSSEYEQYF | TGTGCCAGCAGCTTAGGTATAGGTGGGTCTTCAGAGTACGAGCAGTACTTC
TRBD1 | TRBJ2-7 | - | TRBV27 | CASSTTGAYYEQYF | TGTGCCAGCAGCACAACAGGGGCCTACTACGAGCAGTACTTC
- | TRBJ2-1 | - | TRBV12-5 | CASGLWLVDEQFF | TGTGCTAGTGGTTTATGGCTAGTCGATGAGCAGTTCTTC
TRBD2 | TRBJ2-1 | - | TRBV29-1 | CSVEDRPEREVSHEQFF | TGCAGCGTTGAAGATCGGCCAGAGCGGGAGGTTTCCCATGAGCAGTTCTTC
TRBD2 | TRBJ2-1 | once | TRBV7-8 | CASSLGTSVGNEQFF | TGTGCCAGCAGCTTAGGGACTAGCGTTGGCAATGAGCAGTTCTTC
- | TRBJ2-5 | once | TRBV5-4 | CASSQEGGETQYF | TGTGCCAGCAGCCAAGAAGGTGGGGAGACCCAGTACTTC
- | TRBJ2-5 | - | TRBV9 | CASSPGLGETQYF | TGTGCCAGCAGCCCTGGGCTCGGCGAGACCCAGTACTTC
- | TRBJ1-1 | - | TRBV7-2 | CASSLASRGNTEAFF | TGTGCCAGCAGCTTAGCGTCGCGGGGGAACACTGAAGCTTTCTTT
- | TRBJ1-2 | - | TRBV5-6 | CASSYGDGIYGYTF | TGTGCCAGCAGCTATGGTGACGGAATCTATGGCTACACCTTC
TRBD2 | TRBJ2-3 | - | TRBV6-1 | CASSLSGGFADTQYF | TGTGCCAGCAGCCTTAGCGGGGGGTTCGCAGATACGCAGTATTTT
TRBD1 | TRBJ2-1 | - | TRBV27 | CASSLQTGGNEQFF | TGTGCCAGCAGTTTACAAACAGGGGGCAATGAGCAGTTCTTC
- | TRBJ2-1 | - | TRBV4-1 | CASSQEFSGLRVDEQFF | TGCGCCAGCAGCCAAGAATTTTCTGGACTACGCGTCGATGAGCAGTTCTTC
- | TRBJ2-7 | - | TRBV27 | CASSLQEGGQGEQYF | TGTGCCAGCAGTTTACAAGAGGGGGGGCAAGGCGAGCAGTACTTC
TRBD2 | TRBJ2-1 | - | TRBV19 | CASSIGTSNEQFF | TGTGCCAGTAGTATAGGGACTAGCAATGAGCAGTTCTTC
- | TRBJ2-3 | - | TRBV29-1 | CSVVGGTDTQYF | TGCAGCGTTGTCGGGGGAACAGATACGCAGTATTTT
- | TRBJ1-1 | - | TRBV6-6 | CASSLGASTEAFF | TGTGCCAGCAGTTTGGGGGCGAGCACTGAAGCTTTCTTT
TRBD2 | TRBJ2-7 | - | TRBV5-6 | CASSSTSGGTYEQYF | TGTGCCAGCAGCTCGACTAGCGGGGGGACCTACGAGCAGTACTTC
- | TRBJ2-2 | - | TRBV5-1 | CASSAPGELFF | TGCGCCAGCAGCGCCCCCGGGGAGCTGTTTTTT
- | TRBJ2-7 | - | TRBV6-5 | CASSRDPGYEQYF | TGTGCCAGCAGTAGAGATCCTGGTTACGAGCAGTACTTC
- | TRBJ1-1 | - | TRBV6-5 | CASSYPGNTEAFF | TGTGCCAGCAGTTACCCAGGAAACACTGAAGCTTTCTTT
- | TRBJ2-5 | - | TRBV5-8 | CASSLGGIQETQYF | TGTGCCAGCAGCTTGGGTGGGATCCAAGAGACCCAGTACTTC
TRBD2 | TRBJ2-1 | - | TRBV7-9 | CASEPVAGEYNEQFF | TGTGCCAGCGAGCCGGTAGCGGGAGAGTACAATGAGCAGTTCTTC
TRBD2 | TRBJ2-1 | - | TRBV7-8 | CASSPIILAGSDNEQFF | TGTGCCAGCAGCCCTATCATATTAGCGGGTAGCGACAATGAGCAGTTCTTC
- | TRBJ1-4 | - | TRBV5-1 | CASEGKIEPHREKLFF | TGCGCCAGCGAAGGGAAAATCGAACCGCACCGTGAAAAACTGTTTTTT
- | TRBJ2-2 | - | TRBV6-1 | CAALPGELFF | TGTGCCGCCCTCCCCGGGGAGCTGTTTTTT